In its sample, the clone carrying this TCR beta chain was seen many times. What it binds is not known. This sample stems from a study of regulatory T cells in long-lasting Graves disease. The CDR3 runs to 13 residues. Germline trimming cut 0 bases from V and 4 bases from J; bases unmatched to any gene: 1. The germline CDR1 and CDR2 sequences are DFQATT and SNEGSKA (reference sequence). As to time point: newly diagnosed GD, antithyroid drugs for less than 3 months. The TCR library was made from RNA that had been extracted from PBMCs in TRIzol. Findings and caveats of the study: TRBV28, TRBJ1-2 and TRBJ2-5 emerged as the favored segments in persistent disease. Peripheral blood alone, not thyroid tissue, underwent study.

Building of the TCR beta libraries involved iRepertoire HTBI primers and Arm-PCR of CDR3 regions. TCRdb redid the calling of the multiplex PCR reads with MiXCR, one entry per CDR3 protein. The sample contains about 440,000 distinct CDR3 sequences, 16% of which appear only once. The same data also went into a second study, on T cells in Graves' hyperthyroidism and ophthalmopathy.

The clonotype originates from a woman younger than 30 with Graves disease. The sample consisted of peripheral blood mononuclear cells (PBMCs), taken at new diagnosis, from a patient treated with antithyroid drugs. The rearrangement links TRBV20-1 to TRBJ1-2; 8 bases align to TRBD1. The CDR3 DNA reads as TGCAGTGCTAGAGACGGGACAGGCTATGGCTACACCTTC. Protein product: CSARDGTGYGYTF.